The 10 T cell receptor beta chains presented below share a single source sample, sequenced in a study of OX40 agonist ivuxolimab in advanced cancers. Libraries were prepared by immunoSEQ multiplex PCR; TCRdb keeps only in-frame clonotypes and omits some of them. The table includes about 82,000 clones, about 90% detected once. This sample comprised CD4+ or CD8+ T cells sorted from blood, obtained in a trial of the OX40 agonist ivuxolimab. All receptors come from an adult with an advanced solid tumor such as melanoma, head and neck, liver or kidney cancer.

The rearrangement links TRBV11-2 to TRBJ2-7, with 7 nucleotides matching TRBD2. Germline V gene sequence: CDR1 SGHAT, CDR2 FQNNGV. The CDR3 runs 15 residues. V was clipped by 5 bases and J by 3 bases; unmatched bases: 10. The CDR3: CASSPWPSGNYEQYF. The CDR3 region has the DNA TGTGCCAGCAGCCCCTGGCCTAGCGGTAACTACGAGCAGTACTTC.

The V gene is TRBV7-9, the J gene TRBJ1-2, with unresolved D. Trimming pared 1 base from V and 3 bases from J, leaving 15 bases between. Germline V CDR1 and CDR2: SEHNR, FQNEAQ (reference sequence). CDR3 length: 16 amino acids. CDR3 protein: CASSLGRAELDYGYTF. The CDR3 region has the DNA TGTGCCAGCAGCTTAGGTCGGGCGGAACTTGACTATGGCTACACCTTC.

Within the sample, this clone is medium-sized (0.01 to 0.1%). The chain joins TRBV5-1 to TRBJ1-1; TRBD1 aligns across 8 bases. Losses at the gene ends were 4 bases for V and 4 bases for J; bases not matched to a gene: 6. CDR1 is SGHRS, CDR2 YFSETQ, per germline. The length of the CDR3 is 14 residues. The CDR3 loop is CASSKQGGGTEAFF. The DNA of the CDR3 is TGCGCCAGCAGCAAACAGGGGGGAGGCACTGAAGCTTTCTTT.

The chain couples TRBV11-3 to TRBJ1-3; D gene uncertain. Germline V gene sequence: CDR1 SGHNT, CDR2 YENEEA. Trimming took off 1 base at V and 0 bases at J, with 10 bases between the two ends. There are 16 residues in the CDR3. The CDR3 loop is CASSLGGVLSGNTIYF. CDR3 nucleotide sequence: TGTGCCAGCAGCTTAGGGGGTGTCCTCTCTGGAAACACCATATATTTT.

This clone appeared a single time. The chain has TRBV29-1 and TRBJ1-3, with D possibly matching TRBD1 (5 bases). V was cut by 4 bases and J by 6 bases, with 13 bases left in between. The germline V gene has CDR1 SQVTM and CDR2 ANQGSEA. The length of the CDR3 is 13 residues. The DNA for the CDR3 is TGCAGCGTTGTAGTAACAGGCGTAAACACCATATATTTT. Residues: CSVVVTGVNTIYF.

This clone was observed a single time. The V call is TRBV6-1, the J call TRBJ1-3; D remains ambiguous. The CDR3 sequence is 13 residues long. V was pared by 8 bases and J by 4 bases, with 12 bases between. Germline loops: CDR1 MNHNS, CDR2 SASEGT. The CDR3 loop reads CASADYPGNTIYF. DNA for the CDR3: TGTGCCAGCGCCGACTACCCGGGAAACACCATATATTTT.

The chain has TRBV5-4 and TRBJ1-4; weak D call: TRBD1 (6 bases). Germline values: CDR1 SGHNT, CDR2 YYREEE (reference sequence). V shed 6 bases and J shed 2 bases, with 11 bases lying between them. The length of the CDR3 is 14 residues. The CDR3 region has the DNA TGTGCCAGCACCCGTACAGGGACTAATGAAAAACTGTTTTTT. This translates into CASTRTGTNEKLFF.

The chain joins TRBV5-4 to TRBJ2-7, with 9 bases that match TRBD1. Germline V gene data show CDR1 as SGHNT and CDR2 as YYREEE (reference sequence). The CDR3 is made up of 12 amino acids. The V and J ends lost 3 bases and 6 bases, in that order; junction bases with no gene match: 1. The CDR3 loop reads CASSWDRAEQYF. The CDR3 bases are TGTGCCAGCAGCTGGGACAGGGCCGAGCAGTACTTC. Complete variable domain (other parts from reference TRBV5-4 and TRBJ2-7): ETGVTQSPTHLIKTRGQQVTLRCSSQSGHNTVSWYQQALGQGPQFIFQYYREEENGRGNFPPRFSGLQFPNYSSELNVNALELDDSALYLCASSWDRAEQYFGPGTRLTVT.

The gene calls are TRBV5-5 and TRBJ2-7, with 9 bases lining up with TRBD1. The CDR3 length is 13 residues. Germline CDR1 is SGHKS and CDR2 is YYEKEE (reference sequence). The ends lost 2 bases at V and 7 bases at J; junction bases unmatched: 4. The CDR3 DNA reads as TGTGCCAGCAGCTTCGGGACAGGGAGTGAGCAGTACTTC. It specifies CASSFGTGSEQYF.

This CDR3 is CAWSTGTGGFYEQYF. The DNA for the CDR3 is TGTGCCTGGAGCACCGGGACAGGGGGATTCTACGAGCAGTACTTC. The gene calls are TRBV30 and TRBJ2-7, with 11 positions matching TRBD1. The CDR3 loop spans 15 amino acids. Germline V CDR1 and CDR2: GTSNPN, SVGIG (reference sequence). J lost 3 bases, V lost 3 bases, and 7 bases had no gene match.